The 12 T cell receptor beta chains below were found in one sample sequenced in a study of neoadjuvant nivolumab and ipilimumab in lung cancer (dated by TCRdb to the early 2020s). This specimen's time point label, per the study, means: at surgical resection after neoadjuvant nivolumab +/- ipilimumab. The library came from the immunoSEQ multiplex PCR assay. In its TCRdb copy, this immuneACCESS table keeps in-frame sequences only and misses some clones. Where compared with another copy, unresolved V genes explain less than half of these, and the others have no known cause. This sample is represented by 30,000 or so clones; just over 90% of them were singletons. Around 5.1% of the sample rests with the top ten. Material: peripheral blood, obtained after neoadjuvant nivolumab, alone or with ipilimumab, at or shortly before surgery. The receptors were gathered from an adult with non-small cell lung cancer.

The CDR3 coding sequence is TGTGCCAGCAACAAAAGAAGGACCGGGGAGCTGTTTTTT. Encoded protein: CASNKRRTGELFF. V and J are TRBV6-5 and TRBJ2-2; D unresolved. The V gene lost 7 bases and the J gene lost 5 bases, with 11 bases spanning the gap. This CDR3 is 13 amino acids long. The V gene's germline CDR1 is MNHEY and CDR2 SVGAGI.

The chain employs TRBV27 and TRBJ2-7, with 8 bases aligning to TRBD1. This CDR3 region has 15 residues. V lost 5 bases to trimming and J lost 5 bases; unmatched junction nucleotides: 11. Looked up from germline, CDR1 is MNHEY and CDR2 is SMNVEV (reference sequence). The CDR3 here is CASSTRTGRLDEQYF. DNA of the CDR3: TGTGCCAGCAGTACTAGGACAGGGAGACTTGACGAGCAGTACTTC.

The genes are TRBV29-1 and TRBJ2-1, with 12 bases identical to TRBD2. The CDR3 loop spans 12 amino acids. CDR1 SQVTM and CDR2 ANQGSEA come from the germline V gene. J was trimmed by 6 bases and V by 6 bases; bases with no gene match: 0. The CDR3 DNA reads TGCAGCGTGACTAGCGGGGGCAATGAGCAGTTCTTC. Translating gives CSVTSGGNEQFF.

This chain links TRBV19 with TRBJ2-2; D gene ambiguous. Trimming cost V 4 bases and J 7 bases, with 10 bases left between them. Germline values: CDR1 LNHDA, CDR2 SQIVND (reference sequence). This CDR3 has 13 residues. The CDR3 spells CASSTATGGELFF. As DNA, the CDR3 is TGTGCCAGTAGTACAGCGACCGGCGGGGAGCTGTTTTTT.

J is TRBJ2-7 and V is TRBV11-3; no definite D call. V was trimmed by 1 base and J by 7 bases, leaving 11 bases between them. The germline V gene has CDR1 SGHNT and CDR2 YENEEA. The CDR3 length is 13 residues. The CDR3 sequence: CASSLGIMGEQYF. For the CDR3, the DNA is TGTGCCAGCAGCTTAGGAATAATGGGGGAGCAGTACTTC. The full variable domain, with the rest looked up from reference TRBV11-3 and TRBJ2-7, is EAGVVQSPRYKIIEKKQPVAFWCNPISGHNTLYWYLQNLGQGPELLIRYENEEAVDDSQLPKDRFSAERLKGVDSTLKIQPAELGDSAVYLCASSLGIMGEQYFGPGTRLTVT.

The genes are TRBV11-3 and TRBJ2-2, with a tentative D call TRBD1 (5 bases). CDR1 is SGHNT, CDR2 YENEEA, per germline. The CDR3 totals 16 residues. Trimming cost V 1 base and J 1 base, with 10 bases left between them. The CDR3 here is CASSLVSGKNTGELFF. Here the CDR3 DNA reads TGTGCCAGCAGCTTAGTCTCAGGGAAGAACACCGGGGAGCTGTTTTTT.

The chain has TRBV7-2 and TRBJ2-7; D ambiguous. Trimming cost V 5 bases and J 4 bases, with 15 bases left between them. The CDR3 extends over 14 amino acids. Per germline, CDR1 SGHTA and CDR2 FQGNSA. CDR3 in DNA: TGTGCCAGCAGCAATCGACTGTCTCCATACGAGCAGTACTTC. It codes for CASSNRLSPYEQYF.

V and J are TRBV18 and TRBJ2-2; D is undetermined. From germline, CDR1 is KGHSH and CDR2 LQKENI. The CDR3 sequence is 13 residues long. V was shortened by 3 bases and J by 4 bases, with 6 bases between the two germline ends. CDR3 in amino acids: CASSPQSTGELFF. CDR3 DNA: TGTGCCAGCTCACCGCAAAGCACCGGGGAGCTGTTTTTT. Supplemented by reference TRBV18 and TRBJ2-2, the full variable domain reads NAGVMQNPRHLVRRRGQEARLRCSPMKGHSHVYWYRQLPEEGLKFMVYLQKENIIDESGMPKERFSAEFPKEGPSILRIQQVVRGDSAAYFCASSPQSTGELFFGEGSRLTVL.

The chain links TRBV6-5 to TRBJ1-5; no reliable D call. V was cut by 5 bases and J by 4 bases, with 9 bases left in between. This CDR3 is 13 amino acids long. Germline assignment: CDR1 MNHEY and CDR2 SVGAGI. The CDR3 loop is CASSAGLNQPQHF. The CDR3 nucleotides read TGTGCCAGCAGTGCGGGCCTTAATCAGCCCCAGCATTTT.

The chain links TRBV27 to TRBJ2-7; the D call may be TRBD1 or TRBD2 (6 bases each). Trimming removed 0 bases from V and 1 base from J, with 16 bases in between. The CDR3 loop spans 17 amino acids. CDR1 is MNHEY and CDR2 is SMNVEV in the germline V gene (reference sequence). The CDR3 sequence is CASSLSRGGKGSYEQYF. CDR3 in DNA: TGTGCCAGCAGTTTATCGAGAGGGGGGAAGGGTTCCTACGAGCAGTACTTC.

This clone was detected only once. The gene calls are TRBV10-3 and TRBJ1-4; D might be TRBD1 (5 bases). The V gene's germline CDR1 is ENHRY and CDR2 SYGVKD. Trimming removed 7 bases from V and 8 bases from J, with 14 bases in between. This CDR3 has 13 amino acids. The CDR3 DNA follows: TGTGCCATCAAAAGGGACGGACGAGAAAAACTGTTTTTT. This encodes CAIKRDGREKLFF.

The V gene is TRBV4-1, the J gene TRBJ2-1; D remains unclear. From germline, CDR1 is MGHRA and CDR2 YSYEKL. V was clipped by 2 bases and J by 13 bases, with 12 bases between them. The CDR3 sequence is 12 residues long. The CDR3 nucleotides are TGCGCCAGCAGCCAATGGGATACCCACCAGTTCTTC. Translated: CASSQWDTHQFF.